Below, 25 T cell receptor beta chains from the same sample are listed, as sequenced in a study of post-analysis software for immune sequencing data. Whole-study findings and limits: Included in a set of several TRBV segments more frequent in patients than controls were TRBV5-6, TRBV5-1 and TRBV20-1.

Tagging with unique molecular identifiers was a feature of the TCR beta cDNA libraries. Using its own MiXCR run on the PCR reads, TCRdb lists one record per CDR3 protein. The sample records 700,000 to 800,000 distinct CDR3 sequences, 25% to 30% being singletons. These receptors lack a known antigen. The material sequenced was blood. The receptors stem from a girl aged 5 to 17 with multiple sclerosis.

This chain links TRBV6-5 with TRBJ1-1; no clear D. Trimming pared 2 bases from V and 1 base from J, leaving 8 bases between. Germline V gene lookup returns CDR1 MNHEY and CDR2 SVGAGI. The CDR3 runs to 14 residues. The CDR3 loop is CASSYDHQNTEAFF. The CDR3 nucleotides read TGTGCCAGCAGTTACGATCACCAGAACACTGAAGCTTTCTTT.

A word on this clonotype: Given a much more abundant clone one base away, this may be a read error. V usage is TRBV29-1 and J usage is TRBJ1-2, with TRBD1 matching over 11 bases. Per germline, CDR1 SQVTM and CDR2 ANQGSEA. The CDR3 covers 16 residues. The CDR3, as DNA: TGCGGCGTTGAGGGGACAGGGGGTCTTACTAACTATGGCTACACCTTC. Protein sequence: CGVEGTGGLTNYGYTF.

This clonotype was counted only a few times. The chain links TRBV5-1 to TRBJ2-7; tentative D call: TRBD1 (6 bases). CDR3 size: 13 residues. Trimming removed 5 bases at V and 2 bases at J, with 11 bases between. Germline values: CDR1 SGHRS, CDR2 YFSETQ. The CDR3 DNA reads TGCGCCAGCAGGGGGGCCGCCGCCTACGAGCAGTACTTC. It specifies CASRGAAAYEQYF.

This chain connects TRBV7-9 to TRBJ2-1; 9 bases fit TRBD2. This CDR3 region has 18 residues. J gave up 3 bases and V 2 bases, and 11 bases lay outside the gene matches. Germline V lookup: CDR1 SEHNR, CDR2 FQNEAQ (reference sequence). The CDR3 DNA is TGTGCCAGCAGCTTAATCCCGATGCCTAGCGGGGACTACAATGAGCAGTTCTTC. Encoded protein: CASSLIPMPSGDYNEQFF. Complete variable domain (other parts from reference TRBV7-9 and TRBJ2-1): DTGVSQNPRHKITKRGQNVTFRCDPISEHNRLYWYRQTLGQGPEFLTYFQNEAQLEKSRLLSDRFSAERPKGSFSTLEIQRTEQGDSAMYLCASSLIPMPSGDYNEQFFGPGTRLTVL.

This clonotype was seen only a few times. This chain joins TRBV7-9 and TRBJ2-5; possible D gene TRBD1, 6 bases. The CDR3 is 14 amino acids. Trimming left V 0 bases short and J 4 bases short, with 9 bases between. The germline V gene has CDR1 SEHNR and CDR2 FQNEAQ (reference sequence). CDR3 loop: CASSLADRSETQYF. The CDR3 bases are TGTGCCAGCAGCTTAGCCGACAGGTCAGAGACCCAGTACTTC. Combining the CDR3 with reference TRBV7-9 and TRBJ2-5 gives the whole variable domain DTGVSQNPRHKITKRGQNVTFRCDPISEHNRLYWYRQTLGQGPEFLTYFQNEAQLEKSRLLSDRFSAERPKGSFSTLEIQRTEQGDSAMYLCASSLADRSETQYFGPGTRLLVL.

The chain couples TRBV11-3 to TRBJ2-3; 12 bases map to TRBD2. J was trimmed by 3 bases and V by 1 base; bases with no gene match: 5. CDR1 is SGHNT, CDR2 YENEEA, per germline. The CDR3 is made up of 17 amino acids. CDR3: CASSLGLAGVFTDTQYF. The CDR3 nucleotides read TGTGCCAGCAGCTTAGGACTAGCGGGAGTGTTTACAGATACGCAGTATTTT.

This clonotype has just a few counts. The rearrangement joins TRBV6-5 to TRBJ1-2; D perhaps matches TRBD1 (5 bases). The germline V and J ends were trimmed by 3 bases and 8 bases, with 25 bases remaining between them. CDR1 is MNHEY and CDR2 is SVGAGI in the germline V gene. The CDR3 loop spans 17 amino acids. The CDR3 loop reads CASSYWSTTGSRGGYTF. DNA of the CDR3: TGTGCCAGCAGTTATTGGTCTACTACGGGATCTCGGGGCGGCTACACCTTC.

The V and J genes are TRBV20-1 and TRBJ1-4; weak D call: TRBD1 (5 bases). V was clipped by 3 bases and J by 2 bases, with 13 bases between them. This CDR3 contains 15 residues. The germline CDR1 and CDR2 sequences are DFQATT and SNEGSKA (reference sequence). Written as DNA, the CDR3 is TGCAGTGCTAGCCGGGACGTCCGGACTAATGAAAAACTGTTTTTT. This encodes CSASRDVRTNEKLFF.

The table lists this clonotype with a few counts. V is TRBV7-2 and J is TRBJ2-5; D uncertain. This CDR3 has 14 amino acids. Germline CDR1 and CDR2: SGHTA and FQGNSA. The V end was cut by 5 bases, the J end by 7 bases, with 17 bases between. CDR3 nucleotide sequence: TGTGCCAGCAGCCTAGGTTTCGTTCGAGGGACCCAGTACTTC. It is translated as CASSLGFVRGTQYF.

The chain joins TRBV6-1 to TRBJ2-1, with D possibly being TRBD1 (6 bases). Between the trimmed V and J ends, which lost 7 bases and 3 bases, there was a span of 13 bases. This CDR3 has 14 amino acids. Germline loops: CDR1 MNHNS, CDR2 SASEGT. The CDR3 sequence is CASNLGTSYNEQFF. The CDR3 DNA sequence: TGTGCCAGCAACCTCGGGACAAGCTACAATGAGCAGTTCTTC.

The genes are TRBV6-6 and TRBJ2-1; TRBD2 agrees at 12 bases. Per germline, CDR1 MNHNY and CDR2 SVGAGI (reference sequence). V gave up 2 bases and J gave up 9 bases; unmatched junction bases: 5. The CDR3 spans 15 residues. CDR3 DNA: TGTGCCAGCAGTTACGGCGGACTAGCGGGACCTGAGCAGTTCTTC. Encoded protein: CASSYGGLAGPEQFF.

This sequence joins TRBV20-1 and TRBJ2-3; D remains unclear. Germline V gene data show CDR1 as DFQATT and CDR2 as SNEGSKA (reference sequence). CDR3 length: 13 residues. The V gene lost 3 bases and the J gene lost 2 bases, with 9 bases spanning the gap. Here the CDR3 reads CSASLVSTDTQYF. The CDR3 coding sequence is TGCAGTGCTAGCCTTGTCTCCACAGATACGCAGTATTTT.

This clonotype has only a few counts. The genes are TRBV4-2 and TRBJ1-2; D not certain. The CDR3 has 13 residues. Germline CDR1 reads LGHNA; CDR2 reads YNFKEQ. V was trimmed by 4 bases and J by 7 bases, leaving 13 bases between them. The chain's CDR3 is CASSLAGFGGYTF. In DNA form, the CDR3 reads TGTGCCAGCAGCCTGGCCGGGTTCGGTGGCTACACCTTC.

The chain uses TRBV20-1 and TRBJ2-3; TRBD2 matches at 9 bases. The CDR3 is 13 amino acids. Trimming at V came to 3 bases and at J to 4 bases, leaving 2 bases not matched to a gene. CDR1 is DFQATT, CDR2 SNEGSKA, per germline (reference sequence). Here the CDR3 DNA reads TGCAGTGCTAGTGCGGGAGGGGCAGATACGCAGTATTTT. It translates to CSASAGGADTQYF.

This clonotype was seen more than once but under ten times. The chain employs TRBV28 and TRBJ1-2, with 7 bases identical to TRBD1. This CDR3 has 14 residues. V trimming: 5 bases; J trimming: 5 bases; junction bases outside the gene matches: 8. Germline CDR1 reads MDHEN; CDR2 reads SYDVKM. CDR3 nucleotide sequence: TGTGCCAGCAGTCCGGGACAGACCATATATGGCTACACCTTC. Translation: CASSPGQTIYGYTF.

This chain connects TRBV20-1 to TRBJ2-1, with 9 bases fitting TRBD2. J lost 8 bases, V lost 4 bases, and 9 bases had no gene match. This CDR3 spans 14 amino acids. Looked up from germline, CDR1 is DFQATT and CDR2 is SNEGSKA (reference sequence). The CDR3, as DNA: TGCAGTGCTAAAGATGTGCGGGAGGGCCATGAGCAGTTCTTC. It is translated as CSAKDVREGHEQFF.

The chain is built from TRBV9 and TRBJ1-2; the D gene is possibly TRBD1 (5 bases). Trimming shortened V by 2 bases and J by 4 bases, and 15 bases separated the two germline ends. Per the germline V gene, CDR1 is SGDLS and CDR2 is YYNGEE. The CDR3 length is 15 residues. The CDR3 loop is CASSVLAGLSYGYTF. The CDR3 region has the DNA TGTGCCAGCAGCGTTTTGGCAGGGCTGAGCTATGGCTACACCTTC.

This clonotype has a handful of counts. The chain joins TRBV7-2 to TRBJ2-1, with D unclear. V lost 1 base, J lost 15 bases, and 16 bases lay in between. The CDR3 has 13 amino acids. Germline V gene data show CDR1 as SGHTA and CDR2 as FQGNSA. CDR3 sequence (DNA): TGTGCCAGCAGCTTAGGTGGTAGCCCGGGTCCGTTCTTC. Translated, it gives CASSLGGSPGPFF.

The chain uses TRBV7-9 and TRBJ2-4, with 8 bases identical to TRBD1. The J call may be in error: the DNA end matches TRBJ2-5 better. Germline V gene data show CDR1 as SEHNR and CDR2 as FQNEAQ (reference sequence). This CDR3 contains 15 residues. The CDR3 reads CASSRRDRRQETQYF. As DNA, the CDR3 is TGTGCCAGCAGCCGCCGGGACAGGAGACAAGAGACCCAGTACTTC.

This clonotype was seen only a few times. The chain couples TRBV6-5 to TRBJ2-5, with D tentatively TRBD1 or TRBD2 (6 bases each). The CDR3 contains 14 residues. Trimming removed 5 bases from V and 4 bases from J, with 14 bases in between. Germline loops: CDR1 MNHEY, CDR2 SVGAGI. The CDR3 loop reads CASSNGGPVETQYF. As DNA, the CDR3 is TGTGCCAGCAGTAACGGGGGCCCAGTAGAGACCCAGTACTTC.

This clonotype has ten or more counts. V gene TRBV29-1 combines with J gene TRBJ2-5; TRBD1 might be the D (5 bases). Germline V lookup: CDR1 SQVTM, CDR2 ANQGSEA. This CDR3 region has 14 residues. V shed 4 bases and J shed 2 bases, with 14 bases lying between them. As DNA, the CDR3 is TGCAGCGTTGTAACGCAGGGCCTTCAAGAGACCCAGTACTTC. Residues: CSVVTQGLQETQYF.

This clonotype was seen only a few times. V and J are TRBV20-1 and TRBJ1-5; D is undetermined. V was shortened by 0 bases and J by 7 bases, with 10 bases between the two germline ends. Per the germline V gene, CDR1 is DFQATT and CDR2 is SNEGSKA (reference sequence). The CDR3 totals 13 residues. CDR3 in amino acids: CSAREETGQPQHF. The CDR3 region has the DNA TGCAGTGCTAGAGAAGAAACGGGGCAGCCCCAGCATTTT.

The chain recombines TRBV5-1 with TRBJ2-7, with TRBD2 identical over 13 bases. Germline CDR1 reads SGHRS; CDR2 reads YFSETQ. V lost 3 bases and J lost 10; bases outside the gene matches: 10. CDR3 length equals 15 residues. The CDR3 DNA reads TGCGCCAGCAGCTACGGGACTAGCGGGGCCCCCGCCCAGTACTTC. Protein: CASSYGTSGAPAQYF. Full variable domain (missing parts from reference TRBV5-1 and TRBJ2-7): KAGVTQTPRYLIKTRGQQVTLSCSPISGHRSVSWYQQTPGQGLQFLFEYFSETQRNKGNFPGRFSGRQFSNSRSEMNVSTLELGDSALYLCASSYGTSGAPAQYFGPGTRLTVT.

A few counts support this clonotype. The chain links TRBV12-3 or TRBV12-4 to TRBJ2-7, with 7 bases lining up with TRBD2. This CDR3 comprises 13 residues. V gave up 6 bases and J gave up 7 bases; unmatched junction bases: 9. The CDR3: CASSRGEITEQYF. The CDR3 DNA is TGTGCCAGCAGCCGGGGGGAGATTACTGAGCAGTACTTC.

The V call is TRBV5-1, the J call TRBJ2-1; 16 nucleotides agree with TRBD2. Germline V gene sequence: CDR1 SGHRS, CDR2 YFSETQ. The length of the CDR3 is 17 residues. The V segment lost 3 bases and the J segment 15 bases; nucleotides outside the gene matches: 15. CDR3 amino acids: CASSSTNSGTSGGARFF. DNA for the CDR3: TGCGCCAGCAGCTCGACAAACTCCGGGACTAGCGGGGGGGCCCGGTTCTTC.